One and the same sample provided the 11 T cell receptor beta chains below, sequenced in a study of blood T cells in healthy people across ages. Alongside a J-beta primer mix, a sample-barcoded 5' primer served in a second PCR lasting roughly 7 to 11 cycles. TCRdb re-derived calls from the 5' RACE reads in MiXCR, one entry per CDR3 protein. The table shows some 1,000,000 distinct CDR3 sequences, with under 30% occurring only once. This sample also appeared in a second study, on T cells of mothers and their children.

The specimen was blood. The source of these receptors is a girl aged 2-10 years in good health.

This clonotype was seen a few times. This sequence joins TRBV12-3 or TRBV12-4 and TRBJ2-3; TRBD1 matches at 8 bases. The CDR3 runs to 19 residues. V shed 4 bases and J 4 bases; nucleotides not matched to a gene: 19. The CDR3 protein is CASSSEGLGQGNQADTQYF. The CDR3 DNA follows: TGTGCCAGCAGTTCGGAAGGCCTAGGACAGGGAAATCAGGCAGATACGCAGTATTTT.

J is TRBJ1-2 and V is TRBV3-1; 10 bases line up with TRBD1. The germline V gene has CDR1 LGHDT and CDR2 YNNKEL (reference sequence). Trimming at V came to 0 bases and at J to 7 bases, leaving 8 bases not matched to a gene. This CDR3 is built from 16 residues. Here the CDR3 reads CASSQDVRQGAIGYTF. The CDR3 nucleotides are TGTGCCAGCAGCCAAGATGTCAGACAGGGGGCAATTGGCTACACCTTC.

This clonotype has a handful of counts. CDR3 coding DNA: TGCAGCGTTGGGTTTCAGAGACAGGACATTCAGTACTTC. Its protein product is CSVGFQRQDIQYF. The J gene is TRBJ2-4, the V gene TRBV29-1; tentative D call: TRBD1 (6 bases). V gave up 4 bases and J gave up 8 bases, with 15 bases separating them. The CDR3 totals 13 residues. CDR1 is SQVTM and CDR2 is ANQGSEA in the germline V gene. The full variable domain, completed using reference TRBV29-1 and TRBJ2-4, is SAVISQKPSRDICQRGTSLTIQCQVDSQVTMMFWYRQQPGQSLTLIATANQGSEATYESGFVIDKFPISRPNLTFSTLTVSNMSPEDSSIYLCSVGFQRQDIQYFGAGTRLSVL.

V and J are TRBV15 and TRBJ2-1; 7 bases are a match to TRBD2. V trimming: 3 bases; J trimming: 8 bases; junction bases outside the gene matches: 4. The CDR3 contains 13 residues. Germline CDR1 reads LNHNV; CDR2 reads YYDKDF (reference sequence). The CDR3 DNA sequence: TGTGCCACCAGCAGCCTAGCGGAGTATGAGCAGTTCTTC. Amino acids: CATSSLAEYEQFF.

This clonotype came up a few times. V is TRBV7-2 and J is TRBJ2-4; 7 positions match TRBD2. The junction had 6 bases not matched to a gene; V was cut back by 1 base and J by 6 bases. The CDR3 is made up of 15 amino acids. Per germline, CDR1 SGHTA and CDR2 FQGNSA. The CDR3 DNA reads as TGTGCCAGCAGCTTAGTTCTAGCGGTATCAAACATTCAGTACTTC. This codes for CASSLVLAVSNIQYF.

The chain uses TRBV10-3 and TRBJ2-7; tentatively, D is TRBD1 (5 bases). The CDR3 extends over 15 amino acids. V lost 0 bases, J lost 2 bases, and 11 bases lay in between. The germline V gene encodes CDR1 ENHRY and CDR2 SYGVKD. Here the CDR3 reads CAISESRGTTYEQYF. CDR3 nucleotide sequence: TGTGCCATCAGTGAGTCAAGGGGTACTACCTACGAGCAGTACTTC.

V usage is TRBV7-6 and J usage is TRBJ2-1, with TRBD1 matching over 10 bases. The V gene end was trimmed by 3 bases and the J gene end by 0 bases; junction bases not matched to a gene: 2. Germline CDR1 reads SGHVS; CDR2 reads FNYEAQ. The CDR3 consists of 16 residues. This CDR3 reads CASSFGTGDSYNEQFF. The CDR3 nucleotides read TGTGCCAGCAGCTTTGGGACAGGGGACTCCTACAATGAGCAGTTCTTC.

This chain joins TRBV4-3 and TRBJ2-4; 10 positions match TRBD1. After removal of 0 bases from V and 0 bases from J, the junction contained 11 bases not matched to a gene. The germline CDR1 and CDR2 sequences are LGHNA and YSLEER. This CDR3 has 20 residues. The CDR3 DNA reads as TGCGCCAGCAGCCAAGACCTGACAGGGGGCGGCTACTTAGCCAAAAACATTCAGTACTTC. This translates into CASSQDLTGGGYLAKNIQYF.

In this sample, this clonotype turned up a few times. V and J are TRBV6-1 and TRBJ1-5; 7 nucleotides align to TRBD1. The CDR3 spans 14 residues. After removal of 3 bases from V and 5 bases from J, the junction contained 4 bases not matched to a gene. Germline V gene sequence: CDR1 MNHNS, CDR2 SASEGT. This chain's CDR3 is CASSDRQGYQPQHF. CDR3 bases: TGTGCCAGCAGTGATCGACAGGGCTATCAGCCCCAGCATTTT.

CDR3 in amino acids: CASSQSTEDYEQYF. In DNA, the CDR3 is TGTGCCAGCAGCCAGAGTACAGAGGACTACGAGCAGTACTTC. The chain uses TRBV14 and TRBJ2-7; D is undetermined. CDR3 size: 14 residues. Trimming removed 3 bases from V and 3 bases from J, with 12 bases in between. CDR1 SGHDN and CDR2 FVKESK come from the germline V gene. The variable domain in full, with the rest retrieved from reference TRBV14 and TRBJ2-7, is EAGVTQFPSHSVIEKGQTVTLRCDPISGHDNLYWYRRVMGKEIKFLLHFVKESKQDESGMPNNRFLAERTGGTYSTLKVQPAELEDSGVYFCASSQSTEDYEQYFGPGTRLTVT.

The CDR3 region has the DNA TGCGCCAGCAGCTCGATAGCGGGAGGGCTTAATGAGCAGTTCTTC. It is translated as CASSSIAGGLNEQFF. This chain connects TRBV5-1 to TRBJ2-1; 11 nucleotides line up with TRBD2. Germline CDR1 is SGHRS and CDR2 is YFSETQ. The CDR3 loop spans 15 amino acids. After removal of 3 bases from V and 7 bases from J, the junction contained 6 bases not matched to a gene.